This TCR beta chain was recorded in a study of shared clonotypes between healthy human individuals. Study results and caveats: Blood was the sole source, and tissue repertoires probably differ.

Points on this clone: Antigen unknown.

V was pared by 4 bases and J by 4 bases, with 10 bases of the junction left unmatched. Germline V gene lookup returns CDR1 KGHSH and CDR2 LQKENI. The CDR3 has 15 amino acids. Libraries were prepared by immunoSEQ multiplex PCR; TCRdb keeps only in-frame clonotypes and omits some of them. The table shows some 2,000,000 clones, with approximately 94% occurring only once. The sequence was obtained from a man aged 18 to 35 in good health. The rearrangement uses TRBV18 and TRBJ2-7, with TRBD1 identical over 7 bases. Sequenced material: naive CD4+ T cells sorted from blood. The subset is: CD45RA+ positively selected. The chain's CDR3 is CASSQTSGTAYEQYF. Written as DNA, the CDR3 is TGTGCCAGCTCACAGACGTCCGGGACAGCGTACGAGCAGTACTTC.